This TCR beta chain was recovered during a study of cytomegalovirus exposure and HLA in healthy donors. A few counts support this clone. Its target is not known. Broader study findings: CMV antigen specificity of three CMV-associated chains was confirmed in vitro. Across donors, most TCRs were seen rarely, yet some public ones were widespread.

Each donor was healthy, and each was a bone marrow donor. PCR primers comprised 60 Vbeta and 13 Jbeta primers. Method: immunoSEQ multiplex PCR; TCRdb's copy keeps in-frame clones and lacks some. The sample carries roughly 200,000 clones, roughly 9.4% recorded once. Germline-derived CDR1 and CDR2 are MGHRA and YSYEKL. Trimming cost V 2 bases and J 10 bases, with 12 bases left between them. The CDR3 is made up of 13 amino acids. This TCR came from a woman in her 30s in good health and CMV-seropositive. The genes are TRBV4-1 and TRBJ2-1, with D unclear. The sample taken for sequencing was PBMCs. CDR3 sequence (DNA): TGCGCCAGCAGCCAATTACGTATCGAGGAGCAGTTCTTC. Translated: CASSQLRIEEQFF.